Shown below are 10 T cell receptor beta chains from a single sample sequenced in a study of blood T cell repertoires in COVID-19 (dated by TCRdb to 2020 to 2022). The protocol used for the library was the immunoSEQ multiplex PCR assay. The immuneACCESS repertoire file appears here via TCRdb, limited to in-frame rearrangements. These files lack a portion of the clones; in checked studies, under half of the deficit traces to unresolved V genes, and the cause of the others is not known. The sample data list around 400,000 clones, and 90% to 95% of these were observed just once. The ten biggest clones cover around 0.86% of the sample. Sequenced material: PBMCs or T cells enriched from blood (not recorded which). These TCRs come from a woman in her forties who had been exposed to COVID-19.

The V call is TRBV3-1 (or the pseudogene TRBV3-2), the J call TRBJ1-6; TRBD1 matches at 9 bases. V was clipped by 0 bases and J by 9 bases; unmatched bases: 15. The CDR3 runs to 19 residues. Germline values: CDR1 LGHDT, CDR2 YNNKEL (reference sequence). CDR3 nucleotide sequence: TGTGCCAGCAGCCAAGATAGGAAGGTCCGGGACAGGGTTGGTTCACCCCTCCACTTT. Amino acid sequence: CASSQDRKVRDRVGSPLHF.

The chain uses TRBV20-1 and TRBJ1-5; D is undetermined. The CDR3 runs to 10 residues. CDR1 DFQATT and CDR2 SNEGSKA come from the germline V gene (reference sequence). In DNA form, the CDR3 reads TGCAGCTCGGGCAATCAGCCCCAGCATTTT. It translates to CSSGNQPQHF.

This chain uses TRBV6-5 with TRBJ1-1; 7 bases are a match to TRBD1. Germline V gene sequence: CDR1 MNHEY, CDR2 SVGAGI. The junction had 12 bases not matched to a gene; V was cut back by 4 bases and J by 4 bases. This CDR3 is 16 amino acids long. CDR3 protein: CASSSNPGGFSTEAFF. The CDR3 nucleotides are TGTGCCAGCAGTTCAAACCCAGGGGGATTTAGCACTGAAGCTTTCTTT.

The V and J genes are TRBV30 and TRBJ2-5; TRBD2 matches at 7 bases. The CDR3 extends over 11 amino acids. The junction had 3 bases not matched to a gene; V was cut back by 2 bases and J by 9 bases. From germline, CDR1 is GTSNPN and CDR2 SVGIG (reference sequence). Here the CDR3 reads CAWSHREAQYF. For the CDR3, the DNA is TGTGCCTGGAGTCACCGGGAGGCCCAGTACTTC.

About this clone itself: The junction differs from germline at one of its ends, possibly a read error. The V and J genes are TRBV27 and TRBJ1-6; no clear D gene. Germline-derived CDR1 and CDR2 are MNHEY and SMNVEV (reference sequence). This CDR3 region has 13 residues. This chain's CDR3 is CASRGQANSPLHF. The CDR3 bases are TGTGCCAGCAGGGGCCAGGCGAATTCCCCCCTCCACTTT.

This chain connects TRBV14 to TRBJ1-1, with a weak D call TRBD1 (6 bases). Deletions cut 0 bases from V and 9 bases from J, with 11 bases between. The CDR3 loop spans 13 amino acids. The germline CDR1 and CDR2 sequences are SGHDN and FVKESK. CDR3 protein: CASSQDMGAKAFF. In nucleotides, the CDR3 is TGTGCCAGCAGCCAAGACATGGGGGCCAAAGCTTTCTTT.

The V gene is TRBV30, the J gene TRBJ1-5, with 9 nucleotides matching TRBD1. Germline V gene sequence: CDR1 GTSNPN, CDR2 SVGIG (reference sequence). The CDR3 sequence is 16 residues long. The V and J ends lost 3 bases and 3 bases, in that order; junction bases with no gene match: 9. The CDR3 DNA follows: TGTGCCTGGAGCGGACAGGGGAATCTCCCCAATCAGCCCCAGCATTTT. Translation: CAWSGQGNLPNQPQHF.

The V and J genes are TRBV10-2 and TRBJ1-4; no clear D. Germline CDR1 WSHSY, CDR2 SAAADI. V was cut by 8 bases and J by 8 bases, with 12 bases left in between. The CDR3 contains 12 residues. CDR3 bases: TGCGCCAGCTTGAGCCCGGAGGAAAAACTGTTTTTT. It encodes CASLSPEEKLFF.

J is TRBJ1-5 and V is TRBV5-8; 8 positions agree with TRBD1. The CDR3 totals 15 residues. Germline CDR1 SGHTS, CDR2 YDEGEE. After removal of 3 bases from V and 5 bases from J, the junction contained 7 bases not matched to a gene. The CDR3 loop reads CASSWGTGEHQPQHF. CDR3 bases: TGTGCCAGCAGCTGGGGGACAGGTGAACATCAGCCCCAGCATTTT.

The rearrangement joins TRBV7-9 to TRBJ1-4; D not certain. Looked up from germline, CDR1 is SEHNR and CDR2 is FQNEAQ (reference sequence). The CDR3 is 14 residues long. V lost 7 bases and J 3 bases, leaving 12 bases between the germline ends. CDR3 loop: CASTLGLANEKLFF. The CDR3 nucleotides read TGTGCCAGCACCCTAGGTTTAGCTAATGAAAAACTGTTTTTT.